The present T cell receptor beta chain was sequenced within a study of response to subunit inactivated influenza vaccine. TCRdb re-derived calls from the RT-PCR reads in MiXCR, one entry per CDR3 protein. The sample has 170,000 or so distinct CDR3 sequences, approximately 11% seen once; the top ten hold roughly 40%. This clonotype was found a few times. This CDR3 is 12 amino acids long. CDR1 is SQVTM, CDR2 ANQGSEA, per germline. With V trimmed by 7 bases and J by 0 bases, 3 bases remained unmatched. The sequenced sample was CD8+ T cells sorted from PBMCs, obtained around 25 months after vaccination. The genes are TRBV29-1 and TRBJ2-7; 7 bases are a match to TRBD1. The receptor was isolated from a man aged 50 to 75 who received an inactivated influenza vaccine. The CDR3 region is CSAWDSSYEQYF. The CDR3 DNA follows: TGCAGCGCCTGGGACAGCTCCTACGAGCAGTACTTC.